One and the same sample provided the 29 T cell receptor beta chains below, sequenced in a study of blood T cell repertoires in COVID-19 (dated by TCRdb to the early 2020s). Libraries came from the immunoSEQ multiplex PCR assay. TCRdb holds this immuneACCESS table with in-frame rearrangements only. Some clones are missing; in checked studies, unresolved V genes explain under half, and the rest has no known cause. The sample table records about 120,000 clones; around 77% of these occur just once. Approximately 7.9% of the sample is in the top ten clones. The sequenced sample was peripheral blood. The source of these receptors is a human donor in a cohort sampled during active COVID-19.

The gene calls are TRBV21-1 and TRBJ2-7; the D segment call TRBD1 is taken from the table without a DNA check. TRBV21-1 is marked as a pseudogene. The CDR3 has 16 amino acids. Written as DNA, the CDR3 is TGTGCCAGCAGCACAACGGGACAGGGGGTTTCCTACGAGCAGTACTTC. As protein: CASSTTGQGVSYEQYF.

CDR3 DNA sequence: TGCGCCAGCAGCTCCGACAGGCCTTATGGCTACACCTTC. Amino acid sequence: CASSSDRPYGYTF. The chain recombines TRBV5-1 with TRBJ1-2; possible D gene TRBD1, 6 bases. This CDR3 is 13 amino acids long. CDR1 and CDR2 (germline): SGHRS, YFSETQ. The V and J ends lost 3 bases and 5 bases respectively, with 11 bases between them.

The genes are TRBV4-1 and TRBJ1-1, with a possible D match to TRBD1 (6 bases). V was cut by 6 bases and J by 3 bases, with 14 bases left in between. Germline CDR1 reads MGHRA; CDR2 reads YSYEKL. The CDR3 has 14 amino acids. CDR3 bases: TGCGCCAGCAGGCCCGGGACAACAGACACTGAAGCTTTCTTT. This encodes CASRPGTTDTEAFF.

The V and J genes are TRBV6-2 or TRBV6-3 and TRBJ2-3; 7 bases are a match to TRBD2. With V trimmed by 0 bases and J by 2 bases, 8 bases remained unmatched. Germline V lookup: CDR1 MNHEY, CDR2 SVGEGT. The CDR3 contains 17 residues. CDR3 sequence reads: CASSYSSRGKLTDTQYF. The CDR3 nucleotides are TGTGCCAGCAGTTACTCCTCGCGGGGGAAACTCACAGATACGCAGTATTTT.

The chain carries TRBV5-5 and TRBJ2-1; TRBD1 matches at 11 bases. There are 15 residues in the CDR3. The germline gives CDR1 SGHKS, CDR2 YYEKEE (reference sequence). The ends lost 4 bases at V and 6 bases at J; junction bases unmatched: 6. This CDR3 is CASSRRDRGGNEQFF. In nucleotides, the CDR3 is TGTGCCAGCAGCCGCCGGGACAGGGGGGGCAATGAGCAGTTCTTC.

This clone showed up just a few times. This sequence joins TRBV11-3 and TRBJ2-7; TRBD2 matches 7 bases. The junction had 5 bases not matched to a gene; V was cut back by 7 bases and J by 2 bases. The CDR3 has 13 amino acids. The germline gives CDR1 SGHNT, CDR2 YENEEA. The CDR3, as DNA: TGTGCCAGCACCCAGGGAGGGACCTACGAGCAGTACTTC. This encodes CASTQGGTYEQYF.

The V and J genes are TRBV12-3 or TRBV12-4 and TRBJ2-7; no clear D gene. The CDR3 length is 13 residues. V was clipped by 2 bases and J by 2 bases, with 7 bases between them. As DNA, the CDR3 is TGTGCCAGCAGTTTAAGGCAGGCCTACGAGCAGTACTTC. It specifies CASSLRQAYEQYF.

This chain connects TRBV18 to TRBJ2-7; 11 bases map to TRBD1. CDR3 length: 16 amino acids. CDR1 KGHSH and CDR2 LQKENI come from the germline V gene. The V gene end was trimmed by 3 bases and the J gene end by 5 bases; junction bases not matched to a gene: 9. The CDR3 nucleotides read TGTGCCAGCTCACCCCCCGCCGGGACAGGGGGTGACGAGCAGTACTTC. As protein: CASSPPAGTGGDEQYF.

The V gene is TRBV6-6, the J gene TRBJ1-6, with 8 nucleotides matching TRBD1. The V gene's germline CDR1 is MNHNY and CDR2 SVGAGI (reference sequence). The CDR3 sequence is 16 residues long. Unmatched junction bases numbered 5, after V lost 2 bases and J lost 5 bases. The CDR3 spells CASSYPRQGHNSPLHF. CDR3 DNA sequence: TGTGCCAGCAGTTACCCCAGACAGGGGCATAATTCACCCCTCCACTTT.

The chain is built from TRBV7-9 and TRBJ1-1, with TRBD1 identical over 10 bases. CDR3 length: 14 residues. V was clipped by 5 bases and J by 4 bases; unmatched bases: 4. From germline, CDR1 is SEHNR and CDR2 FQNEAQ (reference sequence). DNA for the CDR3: TGTGCCAGCAGCAGCTGGGACAGGGGCACTGAAGCTTTCTTT. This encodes CASSSWDRGTEAFF.

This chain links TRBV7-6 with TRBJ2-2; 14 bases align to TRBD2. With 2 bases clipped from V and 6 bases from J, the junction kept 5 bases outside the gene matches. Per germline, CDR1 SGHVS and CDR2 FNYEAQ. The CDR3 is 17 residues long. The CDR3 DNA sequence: TGTGCCAGCAGCTTACTTGGGACTAGCGGGAGCTCCGGGGAGCTGTTTTTT. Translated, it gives CASSLLGTSGSSGELFF.

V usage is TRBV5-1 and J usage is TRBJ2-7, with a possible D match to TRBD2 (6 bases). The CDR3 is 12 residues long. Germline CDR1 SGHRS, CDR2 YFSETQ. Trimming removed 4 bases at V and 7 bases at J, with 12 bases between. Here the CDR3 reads CASSGGVREQYF. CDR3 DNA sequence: TGCGCCAGCAGCGGCGGGGTGAGAGAGCAGTACTTC.

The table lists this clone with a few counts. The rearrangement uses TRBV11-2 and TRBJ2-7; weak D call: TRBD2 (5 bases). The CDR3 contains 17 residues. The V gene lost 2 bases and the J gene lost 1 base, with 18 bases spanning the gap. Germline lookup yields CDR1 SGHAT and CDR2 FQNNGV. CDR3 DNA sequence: TGTGCCAGCAGCTTACGTTCTCCGGGGAAAAGATCCTACGAGCAGTACTTC. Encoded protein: CASSLRSPGKRSYEQYF. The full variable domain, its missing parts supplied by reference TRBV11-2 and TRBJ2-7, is EAGVAQSPRYKIIEKRQSVAFWCNPISGHATLYWYQQILGQGPKLLIQFQNNGVVDDSQLPKDRFSAERLKGVDSTLKIQPAKLEDSAVYLCASSLRSPGKRSYEQYFGPGTRLTVT.

CDR3 residues: CASSRLAGENTGELFF. In nucleotides, the CDR3 is TGTGCCAGCAGCCGACTAGCGGGGGAGAACACCGGGGAGCTGTTTTTT. The rearrangement links TRBV7-3 to TRBJ2-2, with 12 bases that match TRBD2. Germline lookup yields CDR1 SGHTA and CDR2 FQGTGA. V shed 5 bases, J shed 1 base, and the junction held 2 bases outside the gene matches. This CDR3 is built from 16 residues.

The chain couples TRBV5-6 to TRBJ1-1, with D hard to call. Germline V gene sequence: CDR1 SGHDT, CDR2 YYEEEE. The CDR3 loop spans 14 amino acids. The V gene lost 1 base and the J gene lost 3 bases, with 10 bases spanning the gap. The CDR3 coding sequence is TGTGCCAGCAGCTTGATAGGAGCGGACACTGAAGCTTTCTTT. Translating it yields CASSLIGADTEAFF.

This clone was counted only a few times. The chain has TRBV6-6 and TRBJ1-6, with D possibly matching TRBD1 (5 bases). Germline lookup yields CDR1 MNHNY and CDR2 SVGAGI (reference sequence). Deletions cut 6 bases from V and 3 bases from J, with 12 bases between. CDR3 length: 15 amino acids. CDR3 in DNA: TGTGCCAGCAGCCCGTCGGGGGGCTATAATTCACCCCTCCACTTT. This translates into CASSPSGGYNSPLHF.

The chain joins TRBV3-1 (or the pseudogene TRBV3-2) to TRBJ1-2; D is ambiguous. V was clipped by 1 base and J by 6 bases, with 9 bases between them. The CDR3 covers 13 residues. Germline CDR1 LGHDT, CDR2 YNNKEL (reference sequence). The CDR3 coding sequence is TGTGCCAGCAGCCAAGGAGCAACCGATGGCTACACCTTC. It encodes CASSQGATDGYTF.

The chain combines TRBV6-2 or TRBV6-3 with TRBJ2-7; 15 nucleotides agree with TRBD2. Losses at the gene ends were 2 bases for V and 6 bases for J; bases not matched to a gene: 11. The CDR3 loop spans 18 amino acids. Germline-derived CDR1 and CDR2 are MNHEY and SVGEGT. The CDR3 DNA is TGTGCCAGCAGTTACGTGGGACTAGCGGGAGGAAAGGTGGGCGAGCAGTACTTC. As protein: CASSYVGLAGGKVGEQYF.

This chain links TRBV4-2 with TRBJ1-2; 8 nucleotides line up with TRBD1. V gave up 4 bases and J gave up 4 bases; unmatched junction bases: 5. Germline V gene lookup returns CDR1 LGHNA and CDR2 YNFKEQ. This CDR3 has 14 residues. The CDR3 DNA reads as TGTGCCAGCAGCCCTTCCGGGACAGGCTATGGCTACACCTTC. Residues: CASSPSGTGYGYTF.

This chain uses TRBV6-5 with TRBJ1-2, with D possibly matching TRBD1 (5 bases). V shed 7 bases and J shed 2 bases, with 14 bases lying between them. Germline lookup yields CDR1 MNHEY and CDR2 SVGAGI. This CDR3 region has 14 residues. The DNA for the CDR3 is TGTGCCAGCATCGTTGGGGGAGGCAACTATGGCTACACCTTC. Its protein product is CASIVGGGNYGYTF.

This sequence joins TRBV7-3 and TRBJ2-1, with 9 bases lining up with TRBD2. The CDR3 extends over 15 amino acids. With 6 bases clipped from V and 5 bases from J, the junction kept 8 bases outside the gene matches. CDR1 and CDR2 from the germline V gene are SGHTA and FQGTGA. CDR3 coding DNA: TGTGCCAGCAGGCCAAGCGGGGGGACCAACAATGAGCAGTTCTTC. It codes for CASRPSGGTNNEQFF.

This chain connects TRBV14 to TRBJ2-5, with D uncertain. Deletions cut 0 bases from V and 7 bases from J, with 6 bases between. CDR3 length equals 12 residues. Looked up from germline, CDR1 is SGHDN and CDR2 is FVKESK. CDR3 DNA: TGTGCCAGCAGCCAAGATGCCGGGACCCAGTACTTC. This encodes CASSQDAGTQYF.

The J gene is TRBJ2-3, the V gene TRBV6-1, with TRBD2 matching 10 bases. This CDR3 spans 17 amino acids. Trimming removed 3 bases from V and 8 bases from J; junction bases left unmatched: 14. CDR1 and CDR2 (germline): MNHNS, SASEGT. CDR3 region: CASSDGGKRGGSGTQYF. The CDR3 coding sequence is TGTGCCAGCAGTGACGGTGGCAAGCGGGGGGGTAGTGGTACGCAGTATTTT.

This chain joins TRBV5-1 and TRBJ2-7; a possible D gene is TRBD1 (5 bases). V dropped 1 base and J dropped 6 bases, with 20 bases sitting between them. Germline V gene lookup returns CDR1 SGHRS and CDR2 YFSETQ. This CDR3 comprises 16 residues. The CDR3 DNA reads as TGCGCCAGCAGCTTGTCAGGGCCAGGGTCCCTATCCGAGCAGTACTTC. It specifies CASSLSGPGSLSEQYF.

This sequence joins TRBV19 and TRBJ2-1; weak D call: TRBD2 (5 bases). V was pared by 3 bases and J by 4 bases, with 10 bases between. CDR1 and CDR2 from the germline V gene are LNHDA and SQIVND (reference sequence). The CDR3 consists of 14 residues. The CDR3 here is CASSIEGSYNEQFF. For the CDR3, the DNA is TGTGCCAGTAGTATTGAAGGGAGTTACAATGAGCAGTTCTTC.

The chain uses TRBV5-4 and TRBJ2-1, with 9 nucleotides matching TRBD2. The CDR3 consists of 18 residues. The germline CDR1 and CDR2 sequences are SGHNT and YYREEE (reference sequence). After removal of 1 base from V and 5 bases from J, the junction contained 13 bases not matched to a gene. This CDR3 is CASSLSGDQRGADNEQFF. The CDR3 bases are TGTGCCAGCAGCTTGTCTGGCGATCAGCGGGGGGCAGACAATGAGCAGTTCTTC.

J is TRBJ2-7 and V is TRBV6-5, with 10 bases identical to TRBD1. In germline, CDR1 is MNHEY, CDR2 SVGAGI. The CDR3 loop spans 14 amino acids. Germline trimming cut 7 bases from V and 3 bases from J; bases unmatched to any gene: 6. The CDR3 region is CASKLDRGLYEQYF. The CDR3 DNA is TGTGCCAGCAAATTAGACAGGGGGCTCTACGAGCAGTACTTC.

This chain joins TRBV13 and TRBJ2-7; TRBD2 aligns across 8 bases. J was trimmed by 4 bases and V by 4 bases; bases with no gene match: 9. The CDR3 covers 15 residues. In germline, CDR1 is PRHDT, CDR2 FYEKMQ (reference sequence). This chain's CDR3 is CASSSGGTSGYEQYF. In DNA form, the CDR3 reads TGTGCCAGCAGCTCGGGGGGGACTAGTGGATACGAGCAGTACTTC.

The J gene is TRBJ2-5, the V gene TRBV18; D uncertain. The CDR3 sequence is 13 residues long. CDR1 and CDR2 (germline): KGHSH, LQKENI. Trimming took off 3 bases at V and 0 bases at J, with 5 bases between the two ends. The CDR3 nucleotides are TGTGCCAGCTCACCCCCGTACCAAGAGACCCAGTACTTC. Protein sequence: CASSPPYQETQYF.